This section outlines one T cell receptor beta chain sequence together with its context. Its antigen is unknown. Base qualities are not provided; no much larger clone lies one nucleotide away. The data belong to a study of cytomegalovirus exposure and HLA in healthy donors listed by TCRdb under 2017. In the study overall: An earlier analysis of several hundred of the donors reported about 260 Gb of sequence data and 95 million to 120 million unique TCR beta sequences obtained from about 179 million T cells. Genome-wide SNP genotypes for about three fifths of the roughly 670 donors were used in a later genetic analysis, which treated that subset as a discovery cohort. HLA typing included class I and class II loci at four-digit resolution. About 280 gigabases of sequencing data and tens of millions of unique TCR sequences made up an early release that covered roughly 670 HLA-typed donors. The number of typed donors differed by locus: 629-630 for A, B, C, DRB1 and DQB1; 500 to 550 for DQA1; roughly 600 for DPA1; and around 490 for DPB1. Every discovery cohort repertoire had been produced on one sequencing platform. The study aimed to test whether signatures of past pathogen exposure could be identified by cataloging public T cell receptors. Among around 400 genotyped donors of the cohort, an average of 235,054 unique TCR beta nucleotide sequences were sequenced per donor, roughly 20% of them non-productive. Rather than using new phenotypic data, the later analysis identified candidate immune exposures from TCR beta sequences and from how often those sequences occurred across donors. High-throughput TCR immunosequencing, statistical association of individual TCRs with disease status, and machine learning were combined to predict cytomegalovirus infection status. Donor age, sex, ethnicity and CMV serostatus were collected together with the repertoire data. Of the 350 to 450 genotyped donors, 81% were placed in the genetic ancestry cluster associated with self-reported Caucasian donors. A later analysis re-examined previously published TCR beta repertoires from more than 650 donors and added high-resolution HLA genotyping to investigate patterns of TCR occurrence. The T cell repertoires of roughly 660 subjects were profiled by immunosequencing and related to cytomegalovirus serostatus. Four or five DR-DQ haplotypes were handled as single units for association and clustering because linkage in the cohort was strong. An earlier analysis of several hundred of the donors used high-throughput TCR beta sequencing to judge whether each TCR beta V gene segment behaved as functional or pseudogenic. A separate validation cohort of 100 to 150 different subjects was used in addition to the roughly 700-subject first cohort. What the work shows at the level of the full study, not this receptor alone: Presence/absence analyses assumed roughly uniform sequencing depth across donors, an assumption that may not hold. This cohort had only TCR beta chains sequenced, and the lack of alpha or paired-chain data limited which features could be detected. Linkage disequilibrium might explain the correlated functional status among segregating V segments, but an unknown experimental factor could not be ruled out. In a later genetic analysis, a missense DCLRE1C variant was associated with V-gene and J-gene trimming of TCR beta chains, and the association was replicated in an independent cohort. In vitro tests confirmed that a few of the cytomegalovirus-associated TCR beta chains recognize cytomegalovirus antigens. In a later analysis, TCR association rates were found to vary across HLA loci, with the most associated TCRs seen for DRB1 alleles and the fewest for HLA-C alleles. According to a later genetic analysis, donors in an Asian-associated ancestry cluster had fewer N-insertions in productive TCRs than the approximately 630-donor mean. At a false discovery rate of 0.05, a later analysis linked roughly 17,000 TCR beta sequences to specific HLA alleles. Because HLA typing was unavailable for some donors at each locus, only the typed subset was used in association tests. Assigning TCR associations to individual alleles was difficult when HLA alleles, especially DR and DQ, strongly co-occurred. According to a later analysis, parvovirus B19, influenza, CMV and Epstein-Barr virus appeared linked to several top co-occurrence clusters. Because the 87-base-pair reads could not distinguish some IMGT-functional V segments, including TRBV6-2 and TRBV6-3, those segments were excluded. The classifier was reported to diagnose cytomegalovirus status with high specificity and sensitivity in both the original and validation cohorts. A further reported finding was that TCR beta sequences accurately predicted the HLA-A and HLA-B alleles for most subjects in the first cohort. The authors suggested that the approach could potentially be generalized to other disease states and immunological phenotypes. In an earlier analysis of some 550 of the donors, most TCR beta V segments were observed in productive rearrangements about 90% or about 30% of the time, broadly matching IMGT annotations. A cluster of highly shared sequence variants was judged likely to represent a technical artifact of the sequencing pipeline. CMV serostatus was the only immune exposure information available for the cohort. The study gave a list of 150 to 200 TCR beta chains associated with cytomegalovirus. Most TCR sequences were observed very rarely across donors, whereas some public TCRs were present in many individuals. The earlier analysis of nearly 600 of the donors excluded around 17 rarely observed V segments, including chromosome 9 orphons, because counts were too low. Most CMV-associated TCR beta chains appeared to be HLA-restricted in a later analysis, and the HLA associations seemed to be driven largely by CMV exposure. A later analysis found that HLA-associated TCR beta chains were more clonally expanded and had lower generation probabilities than equally common non-associated chains.

Library preparation employed the immunoSEQ multiplex PCR assay. For the multiplex PCR, a mixture combining 60 forward primers for TCR Vbeta segments and 13 reverse primers for TCR Jbeta segments was used. A multiplex PCR assay on genomic DNA amplified the CDR3 region of rearranged TCR beta genes. On the Illumina HiSeq System, the amplified TCR beta libraries were sequenced as 87-base-pair reads. In the original analysis: In a later analysis, some 80 million unique TCR beta chains were counted across the roughly 670 repertoires, and some 10 million of these chains were shared by at least two donors. To remove PCR and sequencing errors, raw reads were error-corrected and collapsed into unique sequences using a nearest-neighbor algorithm that merged closely related sequences. V, D and J gene segments were assigned by aligning CDR3 sequences to IMGT reference sequences. Each retained sequence needed at least a six-nucleotide match to both a V gene segment and a J gene segment. Rearrangements were classified as productive when the CDR3 lacked stop codons and remained in frame with V and J, and all other rearrangements were classified as non-productive. CDR3 was defined by IMGT convention, running from the second conserved V-encoded cysteine to the conserved J-encoded phenylalanine. The earlier analysis of approximately 500 of the donors excluded sequences that lacked an unambiguous match to a single V gene segment. An earlier analysis of just under 600 of the donors called V segments functional above 56.7% productive rearrangements and segregating when the between-donor standard deviation exceeded 5%. A statistical classification framework was built to diagnose cytomegalovirus status from the catalog of TCR beta chain sequences. V and J gene assignment, in a later analysis, came from comparing TCR nucleotide sequences with IMGT/GENE-DB human TR gene sequences. The TCRdist pipeline was used in a later analysis to assign CDR3 sequences and most-parsimonious VDJ recombination scenarios. In a later analysis, every TCR beta chain was defined by the combination of its CDR3 amino acid sequence and its V-gene family, and reads without a unique V-gene family were dropped. In a later analysis, approximately 590 highly shared, low-generation-probability nucleotide sequences were removed to address suspected cross-contamination and a sequencing artifact. A later analysis calculated a clonal expansion index for each public chain from normalized within-repertoire ranks of inferred template counts. In a later analysis, generation probabilities were computed using a VDJ recombination model fitted to out-of-frame rearrangements, and the results were checked against IGoR. Hypergeometric tests were used in a later analysis to score TCR-TCR, TCR-HLA and TCR-CMV co-occurrence, with a repertoire-size bias correction applied to the TCR pairs. False discovery rates were estimated in a later analysis by permuting HLA or CMV assignments 20 times. In a later analysis, co-occurring TCRs were grouped using DBSCAN, and TCRdist sequence similarity was added for clustering within HLA-allele-positive subsets. For co-occurrence clustering, repertoires with fewer than 30,000 or more than 120,000 public chains were excluded, along with about five repertoires with anomalous nucleotide sharing. This immuneACCESS table, as held by TCRdb, lists in-frame sequences with V and J called but not all clones. Of the missing ones, under half trace to an unresolved V gene in checked studies; the others have no known cause. V, J and clone size were drawn from that table, and D and trimming were deduced from the DNA. This sample holds 110,000 to 150,000 clones; about 82% were observed only once. The ten most abundant clones make up 3% to 3.5% of the sample.

Based on the germline V gene, the CDR1 and CDR2 sequences are MGHRA and YSYEKL. Measured from the cysteine to the phenylalanine, the CDR3 is 14 residues long. The entry retains the CDR3 DNA only, 42 bases that are in frame from base 1. V sheds 0 bases and J sheds 4 bases, leaving 9 bases between their ends. The cohort consisted of some 730 healthy bone marrow donors. At the time of sampling, all cohort members were nominally healthy, though unrecorded immune exposures were likely present. The donor was CMV seronegative and was included in the group of a few hundred seronegative cohort members. A peripheral blood sample was collected from each donor, and TCR beta sequencing was performed on peripheral blood mononuclear cells. Genomic DNA was extracted from the blood cell samples with the Qiagen DNeasy Blood Extraction Kit.

Material for sequencing was PBMCs. This receptor was obtained from a male donor in good health and CMV-seronegative. The chain couples TRBV4-1 to TRBJ2-5; the D gene cannot be resolved reliably. The nucleotides are TGCGCCAGCAGCCAAGAAGGAACAGTAGAGACCCAGTACTTC. The resulting protein is CASSQEGTVETQYF.